These T cell receptor beta chains were read from a single sample in a study of shared clonotypes between healthy human individuals. Method: immunoSEQ multiplex PCR; TCRdb's copy keeps in-frame clones and lacks some. The table has more than 2 million clones, roughly 95% seen once. Specimen: naive CD4+ T cells sorted from blood. All receptors come from a man aged 18 to 29 in good health. Each CDR3 is given with its conserved first and last residue. D genes are given only for firm matches. Where a row states a size, it is once, few, many or the class of an expanded clone; other rows omit it.

d_call: NA; clone_size: NA; v_call: TRBV5-1; j_call: TRBJ1-3; cdr3_length: 15; cdr3_aa: CASSLATGGGNTIYF; cdr3_nt: TGCGCCAGCAGCTTGGCAACAGGAGGTGGAAACACCATATATTTT
d_call: NA; clone_size: NA; v_call: TRBV11-3; j_call: TRBJ2-2; cdr3_length: 16; cdr3_aa: CASSLGASVYTGELFF; cdr3_nt: TGTGCCAGCAGCTTAGGGGCAAGTGTGTACACCGGGGAGCTGTTTTTT
d_call: NA; clone_size: NA; v_call: TRBV9; j_call: TRBJ2-6; cdr3_length: 16; cdr3_aa: CASSVGPISGANVLTF; cdr3_nt: TGTGCCAGCAGCGTAGGACCTATCTCTGGGGCCAACGTCCTGACTTTC
d_call: NA; clone_size: NA; v_call: TRBV29-1; j_call: TRBJ2-7; cdr3_length: 12; cdr3_aa: CSGMDTSYEQYF; cdr3_nt: TGCAGCGGGATGGACACAAGCTACGAGCAGTACTTC
d_call: TRBD1; clone_size: NA; v_call: TRBV5-1; j_call: TRBJ2-7; cdr3_length: 13; cdr3_aa: CASAGTGAPEQYF; cdr3_nt: TGCGCCAGCGCCGGGACAGGGGCCCCCGAGCAGTACTTC
d_call: NA; clone_size: NA; v_call: TRBV2; j_call: TRBJ1-2; cdr3_length: 14; cdr3_aa: CASSASVANYGYTF; cdr3_nt: TGTGCCAGCAGTGCGAGTGTAGCTAACTATGGCTACACCTTC
d_call: NA; clone_size: NA; v_call: TRBV20-1; j_call: TRBJ2-3; cdr3_length: 11; cdr3_aa: CSGTTADTQYF; cdr3_nt: TGCAGCGGGACAACCGCAGATACGCAGTATTTT
d_call: TRBD1; clone_size: NA; v_call: TRBV28; j_call: TRBJ2-7; cdr3_length: 14; cdr3_aa: CASSGGDRAYEQYF; cdr3_nt: TGTGCCAGCAGTGGCGGGGACAGGGCCTACGAGCAGTACTTC
d_call: TRBD1; clone_size: NA; v_call: TRBV29-1; j_call: TRBJ2-7; cdr3_length: 17; cdr3_aa: CSVEGGQGANRVYEQYF; cdr3_nt: TGCAGCGTCGAGGGGGGACAGGGGGCGAATCGAGTCTACGAGCAGTACTTC
d_call: TRBD2; clone_size: NA; v_call: TRBV19; j_call: TRBJ2-7; cdr3_length: 17; cdr3_aa: CASSKGTSGRSSYEQYF; cdr3_nt: TGTGCCAGTAGTAAAGGGACTAGCGGGAGAAGTTCCTACGAGCAGTACTTC
d_call: TRBD1; clone_size: NA; v_call: TRBV5-1; j_call: TRBJ1-6; cdr3_length: 15; cdr3_aa: CASSLVGDSASPLHF; cdr3_nt: TGCGCCAGCAGCTTGGTTGGGGACAGTGCTTCACCCCTCCACTTT
d_call: TRBD2; clone_size: NA; v_call: TRBV5-4; j_call: TRBJ2-7; cdr3_length: 15; cdr3_aa: CASSLGLAGAYEQYF; cdr3_nt: TGTGCCAGCAGCTTGGGACTAGCGGGGGCCTACGAGCAGTACTTC
d_call: TRBD2; clone_size: NA; v_call: TRBV4-1; j_call: TRBJ2-1; cdr3_length: 15; cdr3_aa: CASRLAGGQPNEQFF; cdr3_nt: TGCGCCAGCCGTCTAGCGGGAGGTCAACCTAATGAGCAGTTCTTC
d_call: NA; clone_size: NA; v_call: TRBV6-1; j_call: TRBJ1-5; cdr3_length: 14; cdr3_aa: CASTYINPNQPQHF; cdr3_nt: TGTGCCAGCACCTATATAAACCCAAATCAGCCCCAGCATTTT
d_call: NA; clone_size: NA; v_call: TRBV28; j_call: TRBJ2-7; cdr3_length: 18; cdr3_aa: CASSPNPLANKVGYEQYF; cdr3_nt: TGTGCCAGCAGTCCCAATCCCCTGGCTAATAAGGTAGGCTACGAGCAGTACTTC
d_call: NA; clone_size: NA; v_call: TRBV18; j_call: TRBJ2-3; cdr3_length: 13; cdr3_aa: CASSLDGPDTQYF; cdr3_nt: TGTGCCAGCTCACTCGACGGACCAGATACGCAGTATTTT
d_call: NA; clone_size: NA; v_call: TRBV19; j_call: TRBJ1-3; cdr3_length: 15; cdr3_aa: CASSMIGGNRNTIYF; cdr3_nt: TGTGCCAGTAGTATGATTGGAGGGAATAGAAACACCATATATTTT
d_call: NA; clone_size: NA; v_call: TRBV7-7; j_call: TRBJ2-5; cdr3_length: 15; cdr3_aa: CASSPWDQGLGTQYF; cdr3_nt: TGTGCTAGCAGCCCTTGGGACCAGGGGTTGGGGACCCAGTACTTC
d_call: NA; clone_size: NA; v_call: TRBV18; j_call: TRBJ2-3; cdr3_length: 14; cdr3_aa: CASSPGLRAGTQYF; cdr3_nt: TGTGCCAGCTCACCGGGACTCCGGGCGGGCACGCAGTATTTT
d_call: NA; clone_size: NA; v_call: TRBV15; j_call: TRBJ1-1; cdr3_length: 14; cdr3_aa: CATHKDSVNTEAFF; cdr3_nt: TGTGCCACACACAAGGACAGTGTGAACACTGAAGCTTTCTTT
d_call: NA; clone_size: once; v_call: TRBV5-5; j_call: TRBJ1-2; cdr3_length: 14; cdr3_aa: CASSRGGSGYGYTF; cdr3_nt: TGTGCCAGCAGCCGTGGAGGTTCTGGGTATGGCTACACCTTC
d_call: TRBD2; clone_size: NA; v_call: TRBV5-1; j_call: TRBJ2-1; cdr3_length: 14; cdr3_aa: CASSLGLAGVEQFF; cdr3_nt: TGCGCCAGCAGCTTGGGGCTAGCGGGAGTTGAGCAGTTCTTC
d_call: NA; clone_size: NA; v_call: TRBV5-5; j_call: TRBJ1-2; cdr3_length: 13; cdr3_aa: CASSLVGGSGYTF; cdr3_nt: TGTGCCAGCAGCTTGGTCGGGGGTAGCGGCTACACCTTC
d_call: TRBD1; clone_size: NA; v_call: TRBV6-1; j_call: TRBJ1-1; cdr3_length: 16; cdr3_aa: CASSGGQGARNTEAFF; cdr3_nt: TGTGCCAGCAGTGGTGGACAGGGGGCCCGGAACACTGAAGCTTTCTTT
d_call: NA; clone_size: NA; v_call: TRBV6-5; j_call: TRBJ1-2; cdr3_length: 14; cdr3_aa: CASSYGPGGYGYTF; cdr3_nt: TGTGCCAGCAGTTACGGCCCTGGGGGGTATGGCTACACCTTC
d_call: NA; clone_size: NA; v_call: TRBV2; j_call: TRBJ2-5; cdr3_length: 13; cdr3_aa: CASMGQGGETQYF; cdr3_nt: TGTGCCAGCATGGGACAAGGGGGGGAGACCCAGTACTTC
d_call: TRBD1; clone_size: NA; v_call: TRBV4-1; j_call: TRBJ2-3; cdr3_length: 16; cdr3_aa: CASSLSDRGLTDTQYF; cdr3_nt: TGCGCCAGCAGCCTTTCCGACAGGGGGCTCACAGATACGCAGTATTTT
d_call: NA; clone_size: NA; v_call: TRBV28; j_call: TRBJ1-4; cdr3_length: 14; cdr3_aa: CASSSGATNEKLFF; cdr3_nt: TGTGCCAGCAGTTCCGGGGCAACTAATGAAAAACTGTTTTTT
d_call: NA; clone_size: few; v_call: TRBV30; j_call: TRBJ1-4; cdr3_length: 10; cdr3_aa: CAWSREKLFF; cdr3_nt: TGTGCCTGGAGTCGGGAAAAACTGTTTTTT
d_call: NA; clone_size: NA; v_call: TRBV6-1; j_call: TRBJ1-2; cdr3_length: 13; cdr3_aa: CASSEPGDPGYTF; cdr3_nt: TGTGCCAGCAGTGAGCCTGGGGACCCTGGCTACACCTTC
d_call: TRBD1; clone_size: NA; v_call: TRBV7-9; j_call: TRBJ1-2; cdr3_length: 15; cdr3_aa: CASSLRQGDGHGYTF; cdr3_nt: TGTGCCAGCAGCTTACGACAGGGGGATGGGCATGGCTACACCTTC
d_call: NA; clone_size: NA; v_call: TRBV2; j_call: TRBJ1-2; cdr3_length: 17; cdr3_aa: CASSLWSSGVSNYGYTF; cdr3_nt: TGTGCCAGCAGCCTCTGGTCCTCGGGGGTTTCTAACTATGGCTACACCTTC
d_call: NA; clone_size: NA; v_call: TRBV7-3; j_call: TRBJ2-7; cdr3_length: 14; cdr3_aa: CASSLTPASYEQYF; cdr3_nt: TGTGCCAGCAGCTTAACTCCCGCATCCTACGAGCAGTACTTC
d_call: NA; clone_size: NA; v_call: TRBV30; j_call: TRBJ1-1; cdr3_length: 11; cdr3_aa: CAWKGVSEAFF; cdr3_nt: TGTGCCTGGAAGGGGGTATCTGAAGCTTTCTTT
d_call: NA; clone_size: once; v_call: TRBV6-1; j_call: TRBJ2-5; cdr3_length: 11; cdr3_aa: CASLQLVTQYF; cdr3_nt: TGTGCCAGCTTACAACTGGTGACCCAGTACTTC
d_call: NA; clone_size: once; v_call: TRBV12-2; j_call: TRBJ1-3; cdr3_length: 17; cdr3_aa: CASRLKTTGRLGNTIYF; cdr3_nt: TGTGCAAGTCGCTTAAAAACGACCGGACGATTGGGAAACACCATATATTTT
d_call: TRBD2; clone_size: NA; v_call: TRBV5-1; j_call: TRBJ2-3; cdr3_length: 17; cdr3_aa: CASSFSGTTTYTDTQYF; cdr3_nt: TGCGCCAGCAGCTTTTCCGGGACTACTACTTACACAGATACGCAGTATTTT
d_call: NA; clone_size: NA; v_call: TRBV27; j_call: TRBJ1-1; cdr3_length: 13; cdr3_aa: CASRRTAGTEAFF; cdr3_nt: TGTGCCAGCAGAAGGACAGCGGGCACTGAAGCTTTCTTT
d_call: TRBD2; clone_size: NA; v_call: TRBV10-3; j_call: TRBJ2-7; cdr3_length: 15; cdr3_aa: CATNEGSGSGYEQYF; cdr3_nt: TGTGCCACCAACGAGGGTAGCGGGAGCGGATACGAGCAGTACTTC
d_call: TRBD1; clone_size: few; v_call: TRBV6-5; j_call: TRBJ1-6; cdr3_length: 13; cdr3_aa: CASRRDSSSPLHF; cdr3_nt: TGTGCCAGCAGGCGGGACAGCTCCTCACCCCTCCACTTT
d_call: TRBD1; clone_size: NA; v_call: TRBV18; j_call: TRBJ2-5; cdr3_length: 15; cdr3_aa: CASSPPGQPGETQYF; cdr3_nt: TGTGCCAGCTCACCCCCGGGACAGCCGGGAGAGACCCAGTACTTC
d_call: TRBD1; clone_size: once; v_call: TRBV6-4; j_call: TRBJ1-6; cdr3_length: 15; cdr3_aa: CASRYTGTENSPLHF; cdr3_nt: TGTGCCAGCAGATATACCGGGACAGAAAATTCACCCCTCCACTTT
d_call: NA; clone_size: NA; v_call: TRBV29-1; j_call: TRBJ1-2; cdr3_length: 15; cdr3_aa: CSVEDDEGANYGYTF; cdr3_nt: TGCAGCGTTGAGGATGACGAGGGTGCCAACTATGGCTACACCTTC
d_call: NA; clone_size: NA; v_call: TRBV6-1; j_call: TRBJ1-2; cdr3_length: 13; cdr3_aa: CASSEYGGRGYTF; cdr3_nt: TGTGCCAGCAGTGAGTACGGGGGGCGAGGCTACACCTTC
d_call: TRBD1; clone_size: NA; v_call: TRBV2; j_call: TRBJ2-3; cdr3_length: 15; cdr3_aa: CASSGETGVTDTQYF; cdr3_nt: TGTGCCAGCAGTGGCGAGACAGGGGTGACAGATACGCAGTATTTT